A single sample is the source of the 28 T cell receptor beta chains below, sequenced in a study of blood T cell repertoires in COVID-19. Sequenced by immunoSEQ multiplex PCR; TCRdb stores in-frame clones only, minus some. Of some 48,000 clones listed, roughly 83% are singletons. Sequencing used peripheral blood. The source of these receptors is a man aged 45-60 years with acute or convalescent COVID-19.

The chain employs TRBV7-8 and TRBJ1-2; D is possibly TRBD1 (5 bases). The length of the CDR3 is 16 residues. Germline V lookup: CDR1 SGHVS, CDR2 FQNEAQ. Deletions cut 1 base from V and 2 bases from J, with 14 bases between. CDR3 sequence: CASSLVGGVSNYGYTF. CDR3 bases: TGTGCCAGCAGCTTAGTGGGGGGTGTGTCCAACTATGGCTACACCTTC.

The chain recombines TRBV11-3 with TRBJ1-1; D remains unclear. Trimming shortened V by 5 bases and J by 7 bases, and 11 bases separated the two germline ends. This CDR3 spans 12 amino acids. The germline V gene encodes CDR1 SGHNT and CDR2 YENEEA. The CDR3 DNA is TGTGCCAGCAGCCCCGTAGGGAGTGAAGCTTTCTTT. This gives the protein CASSPVGSEAFF.

CDR3 protein: CASSSQGSTGELFF. The DNA of the CDR3 is TGTGCCAGCAGCTCCCAGGGGAGCACCGGGGAGCTGTTTTTT. The chain couples TRBV5-4 to TRBJ2-2, with D perhaps matching TRBD1 (6 bases). Per the germline V gene, CDR1 is SGHNT and CDR2 is YYREEE (reference sequence). Trimming cost V 3 bases and J 4 bases, with 10 bases left between them. The CDR3 length is 14 residues.

The CDR3 protein is CASSNPGLAGGELFF. CDR3 DNA sequence: TGTGCCAGCAGCAACCCGGGACTAGCGGGAGGGGAGCTGTTTTTT. V is TRBV7-8 and J is TRBJ2-2; 13 bases are shared with TRBD2. CDR1 and CDR2 (germline): SGHVS, FQNEAQ. V lost 5 bases, J lost 8 bases, and 5 bases stayed unmatched. This CDR3 has 15 amino acids.

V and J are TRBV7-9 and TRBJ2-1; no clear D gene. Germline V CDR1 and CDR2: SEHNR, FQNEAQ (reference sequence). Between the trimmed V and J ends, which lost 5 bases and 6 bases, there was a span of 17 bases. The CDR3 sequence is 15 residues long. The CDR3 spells CASSALVPAINEQFF. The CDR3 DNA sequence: TGTGCCAGCAGCGCCCTAGTGCCCGCTATCAATGAGCAGTTCTTC.

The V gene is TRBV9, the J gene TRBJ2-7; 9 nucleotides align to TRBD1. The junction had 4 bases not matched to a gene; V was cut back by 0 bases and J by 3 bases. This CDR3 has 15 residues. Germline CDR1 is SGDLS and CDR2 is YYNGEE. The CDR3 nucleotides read TGTGCCAGCAGCGTAGCGATGGGACAGGGCTACGAGCAGTACTTC. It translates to CASSVAMGQGYEQYF.

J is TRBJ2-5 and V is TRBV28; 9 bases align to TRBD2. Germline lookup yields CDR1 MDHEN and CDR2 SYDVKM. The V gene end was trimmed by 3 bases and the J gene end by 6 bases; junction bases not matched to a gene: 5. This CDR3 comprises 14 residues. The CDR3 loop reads CASSFLAGGQTQYF. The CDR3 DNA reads TGTGCCAGCAGTTTCCTGGCGGGAGGGCAGACCCAGTACTTC.

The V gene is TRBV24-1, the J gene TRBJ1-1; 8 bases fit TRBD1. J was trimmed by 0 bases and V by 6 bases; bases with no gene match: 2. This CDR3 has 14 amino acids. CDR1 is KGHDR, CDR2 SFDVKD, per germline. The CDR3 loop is CATSRTGLNTEAFF. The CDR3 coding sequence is TGTGCCACCAGTCGGACAGGGCTGAACACTGAAGCTTTCTTT.

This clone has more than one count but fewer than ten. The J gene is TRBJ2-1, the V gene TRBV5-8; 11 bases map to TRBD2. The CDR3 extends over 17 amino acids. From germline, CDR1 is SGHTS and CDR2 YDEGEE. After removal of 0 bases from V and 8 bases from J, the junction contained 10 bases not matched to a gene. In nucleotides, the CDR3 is TGTGCCAGCAGCTTGGGGACTAGCGGGCCTTATGGGGATGAGCAGTTCTTC. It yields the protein CASSLGTSGPYGDEQFF.

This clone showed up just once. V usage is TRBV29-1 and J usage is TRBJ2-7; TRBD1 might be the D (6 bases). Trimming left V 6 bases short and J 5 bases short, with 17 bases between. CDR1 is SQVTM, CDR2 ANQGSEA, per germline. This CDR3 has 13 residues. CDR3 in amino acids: CSVPSQGNNEQYF. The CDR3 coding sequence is TGCAGCGTCCCCTCTCAGGGGAACAACGAGCAGTACTTC.

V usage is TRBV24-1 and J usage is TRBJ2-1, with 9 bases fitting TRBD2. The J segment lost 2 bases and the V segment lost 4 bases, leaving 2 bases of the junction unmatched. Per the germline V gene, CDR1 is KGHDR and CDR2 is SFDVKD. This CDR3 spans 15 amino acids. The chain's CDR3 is CATSDLAGAYNEQFF. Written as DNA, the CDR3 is TGTGCCACCAGTGACTTAGCGGGAGCCTACAATGAGCAGTTCTTC.

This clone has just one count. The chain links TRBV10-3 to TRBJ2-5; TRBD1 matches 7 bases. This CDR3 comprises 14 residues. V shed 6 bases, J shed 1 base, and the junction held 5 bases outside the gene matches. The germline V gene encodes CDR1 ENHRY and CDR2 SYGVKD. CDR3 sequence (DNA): TGTGCCATCAGAGGACAGGAGATCCAAGAGACCCAGTACTTC. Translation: CAIRGQEIQETQYF.

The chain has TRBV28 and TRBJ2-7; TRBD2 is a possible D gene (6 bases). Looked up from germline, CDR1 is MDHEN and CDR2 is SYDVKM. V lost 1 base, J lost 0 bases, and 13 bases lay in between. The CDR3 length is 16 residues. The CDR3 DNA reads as TGTGCCAGCAGTTTATTCGCGGGACTCAGCTCCTACGAGCAGTACTTC. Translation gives CASSLFAGLSSYEQYF.

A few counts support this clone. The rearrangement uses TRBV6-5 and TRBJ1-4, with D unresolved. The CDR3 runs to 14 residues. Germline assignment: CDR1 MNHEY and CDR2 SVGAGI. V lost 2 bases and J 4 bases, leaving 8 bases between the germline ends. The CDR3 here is CASSYARNNEKLFF. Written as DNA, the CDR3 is TGTGCCAGCAGTTACGCGCGGAATAATGAAAAACTGTTTTTT.

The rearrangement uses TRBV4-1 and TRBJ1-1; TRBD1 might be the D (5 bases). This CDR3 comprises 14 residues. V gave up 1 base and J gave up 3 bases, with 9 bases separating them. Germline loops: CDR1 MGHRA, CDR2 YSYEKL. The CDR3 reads CASSQGGGDTEAFF. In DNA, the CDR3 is TGCGCCAGCAGCCAAGGGGGGGGAGACACTGAAGCTTTCTTT.

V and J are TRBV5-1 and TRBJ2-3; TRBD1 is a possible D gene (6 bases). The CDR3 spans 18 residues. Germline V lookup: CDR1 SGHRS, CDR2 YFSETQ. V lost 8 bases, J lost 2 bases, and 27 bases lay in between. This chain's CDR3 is CASRGGRAPETATDTQYF. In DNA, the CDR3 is TGCGCCAGTAGAGGGGGAAGGGCTCCTGAAACCGCCACAGATACGCAGTATTTT.

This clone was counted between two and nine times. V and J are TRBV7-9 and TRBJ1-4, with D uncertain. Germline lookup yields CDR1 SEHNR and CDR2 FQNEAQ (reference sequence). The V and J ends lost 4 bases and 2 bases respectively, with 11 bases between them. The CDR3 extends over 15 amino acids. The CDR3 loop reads CASSSAAVTNEKLFF. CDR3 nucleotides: TGTGCCAGCAGCTCCGCCGCAGTGACTAATGAAAAACTGTTTTTT. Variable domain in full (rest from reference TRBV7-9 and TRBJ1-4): DTGVSQNPRHKITKRGQNVTFRCDPISEHNRLYWYRQTLGQGPEFLTYFQNEAQLEKSRLLSDRFSAERPKGSFSTLEIQRTEQGDSAMYLCASSSAAVTNEKLFFGSGTQLSVL.

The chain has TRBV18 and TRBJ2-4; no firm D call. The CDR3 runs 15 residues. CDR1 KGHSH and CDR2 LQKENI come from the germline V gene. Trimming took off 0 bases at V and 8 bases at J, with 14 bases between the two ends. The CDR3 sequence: CASSPPSTLRDIQYF. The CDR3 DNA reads TGTGCCAGCTCACCACCTTCTACCCTCCGGGACATTCAGTACTTC.

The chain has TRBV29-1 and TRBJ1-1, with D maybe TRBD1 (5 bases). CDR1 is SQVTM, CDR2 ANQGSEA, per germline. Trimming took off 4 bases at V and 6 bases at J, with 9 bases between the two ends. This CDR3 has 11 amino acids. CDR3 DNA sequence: TGCAGCGTTGCTCGGGGGGCTGAAGCTTTCTTT. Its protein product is CSVARGAEAFF.

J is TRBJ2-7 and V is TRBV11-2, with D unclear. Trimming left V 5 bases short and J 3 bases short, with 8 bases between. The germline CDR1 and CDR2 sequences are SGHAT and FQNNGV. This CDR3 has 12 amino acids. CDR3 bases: TGTGCCAGCAGCCCCGACAACTACGAGCAGTACTTC. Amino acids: CASSPDNYEQYF.

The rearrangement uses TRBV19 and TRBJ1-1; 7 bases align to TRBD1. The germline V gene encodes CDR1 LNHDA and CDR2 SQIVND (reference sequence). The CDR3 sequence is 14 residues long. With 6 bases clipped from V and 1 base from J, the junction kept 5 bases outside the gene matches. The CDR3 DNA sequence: TGTGCCAGTAGCCCGGGACAGTGGAACACTGAAGCTTTCTTT. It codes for CASSPGQWNTEAFF. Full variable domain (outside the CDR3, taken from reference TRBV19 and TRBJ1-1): DGGITQSPKYLFRKEGQNVTLSCEQNLNHDAMYWYRQDPGQGLRLIYYSQIVNDFQKGDIAEGYSVSREKKESFPLTVTSAQKNPTAFYLCASSPGQWNTEAFFGQGTRLTVV.

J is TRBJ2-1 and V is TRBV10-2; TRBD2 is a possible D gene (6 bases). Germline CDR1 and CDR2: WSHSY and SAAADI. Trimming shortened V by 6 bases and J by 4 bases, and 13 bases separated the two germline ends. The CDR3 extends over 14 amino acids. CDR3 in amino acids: CASRAPSVYNEQFF. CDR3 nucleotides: TGCGCCAGCAGGGCCCCTAGCGTATACAATGAGCAGTTCTTC.

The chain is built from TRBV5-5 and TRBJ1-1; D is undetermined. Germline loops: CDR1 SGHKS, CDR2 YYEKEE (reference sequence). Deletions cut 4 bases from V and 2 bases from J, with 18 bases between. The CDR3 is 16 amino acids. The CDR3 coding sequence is TGTGCCAGCAGCCCCCTGACGGGGAGAGAAAACACTGAAGCTTTCTTT. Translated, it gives CASSPLTGRENTEAFF.

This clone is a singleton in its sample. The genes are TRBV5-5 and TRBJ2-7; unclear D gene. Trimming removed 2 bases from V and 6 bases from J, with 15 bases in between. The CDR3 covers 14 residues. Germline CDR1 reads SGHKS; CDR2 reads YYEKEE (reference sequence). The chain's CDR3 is CASSLILPSGEQYF. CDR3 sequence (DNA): TGTGCCAGCAGCTTAATCCTACCATCGGGCGAGCAGTACTTC. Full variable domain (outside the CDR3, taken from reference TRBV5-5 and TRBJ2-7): DAGVTQSPTHLIKTRGQQVTLRCSPISGHKSVSWYQQVLGQGPQFIFQYYEKEERGRGNFPDRFSARQFPNYSSELNVNALLLGDSALYLCASSLILPSGEQYFGPGTRLTVT.

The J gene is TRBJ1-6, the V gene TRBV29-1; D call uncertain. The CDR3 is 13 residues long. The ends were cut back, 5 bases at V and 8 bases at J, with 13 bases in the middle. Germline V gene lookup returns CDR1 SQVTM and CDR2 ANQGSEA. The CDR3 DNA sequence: TGCAGCGTTACCTACAGAGACGATTCACCCCTCCACTTT. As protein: CSVTYRDDSPLHF. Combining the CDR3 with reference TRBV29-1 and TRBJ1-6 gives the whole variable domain SAVISQKPSRDICQRGTSLTIQCQVDSQVTMMFWYRQQPGQSLTLIATANQGSEATYESGFVIDKFPISRPNLTFSTLTVSNMSPEDSSIYLCSVTYRDDSPLHFGNGTRLTVT.

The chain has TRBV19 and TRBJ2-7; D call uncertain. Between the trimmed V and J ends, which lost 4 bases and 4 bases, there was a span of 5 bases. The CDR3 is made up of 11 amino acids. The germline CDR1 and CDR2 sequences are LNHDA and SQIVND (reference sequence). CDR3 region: CASSTGYEQYF. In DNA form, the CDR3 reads TGTGCCAGTAGTACCGGGTACGAGCAGTACTTC.

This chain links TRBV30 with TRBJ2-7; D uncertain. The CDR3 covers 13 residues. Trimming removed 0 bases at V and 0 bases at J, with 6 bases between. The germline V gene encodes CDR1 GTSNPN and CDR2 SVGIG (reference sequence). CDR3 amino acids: CAWSVSVSYEQYF. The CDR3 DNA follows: TGTGCCTGGAGTGTTTCGGTCTCCTACGAGCAGTACTTC. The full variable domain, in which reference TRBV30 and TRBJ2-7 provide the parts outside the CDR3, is SQTIHQWPATLVQPVGSPLSLECTVEGTSNPNLYWYRQAAGRGLQLLFYSVGIGQISSEVPQNLSASRPQDRQFILSSKKLLLSDSGFYLCAWSVSVSYEQYFGPGTRLTVT.

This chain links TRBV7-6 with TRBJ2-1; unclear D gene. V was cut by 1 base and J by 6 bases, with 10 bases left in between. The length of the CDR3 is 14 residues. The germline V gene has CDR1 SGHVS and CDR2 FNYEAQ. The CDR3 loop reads CASSLETVINEQFF. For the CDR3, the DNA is TGTGCCAGCAGCTTAGAAACAGTTATCAATGAGCAGTTCTTC.